This T cell receptor (beta chain) comes out of a study of molecular identifiers for immune sequencing clone quantification. Using 10%, 30% or 50% RNA, naive CD8 libraries were derived from approximately 20,000 to 1,000,000 sorted cells. The authors gated naive CD8 T cells as CD8+CD4-CCR7+CD45RA+ for sorting. TCRdb recomputed calls from the PCR reads with MiXCR, one row per CDR3 protein. Altogether approximately 500,000 distinct CDR3 sequences are present, around a fifth being singletons, with the ten largest covering about 0.8%. This CDR3 is built from 14 residues. V gave up 2 bases and J gave up 2 bases, with 10 bases separating them.

The sequence came from a human donor in good health. Some libraries in this study had Jurkat cell RNA spiked in. This sequence joins TRBV12-3 or TRBV12-4 and TRBJ2-7; D gene ambiguous. The sequencing sample was made of naive CD8+ T cells from blood, with Jurkat cell RNA spiked in. Subset noted: FACS-sorted CD8+CD4-CCR7+CD45RA+ naive T cells. The CDR3 bases are TGTGCCAGCAGTTTAAGGCAGGATGCCTACGAGCAGTACTTC. Translating gives CASSLRQDAYEQYF.